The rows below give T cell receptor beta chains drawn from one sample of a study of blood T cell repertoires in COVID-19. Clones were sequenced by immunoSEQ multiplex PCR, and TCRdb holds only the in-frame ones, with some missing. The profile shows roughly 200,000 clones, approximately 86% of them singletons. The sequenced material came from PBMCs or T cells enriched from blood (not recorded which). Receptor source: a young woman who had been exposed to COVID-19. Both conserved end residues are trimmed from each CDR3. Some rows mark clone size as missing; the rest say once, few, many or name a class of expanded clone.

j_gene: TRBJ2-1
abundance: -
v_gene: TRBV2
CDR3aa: ASSPVGGGEF

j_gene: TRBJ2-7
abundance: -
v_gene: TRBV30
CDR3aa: AWSPRDGRQY

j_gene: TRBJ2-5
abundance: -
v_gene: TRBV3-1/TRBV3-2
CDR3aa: ASRGTGGIKTQY

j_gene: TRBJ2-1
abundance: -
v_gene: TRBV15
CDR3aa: ATSRGVRVEQF

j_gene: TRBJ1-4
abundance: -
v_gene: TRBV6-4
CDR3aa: ASIITKPPVQGPVEKLF

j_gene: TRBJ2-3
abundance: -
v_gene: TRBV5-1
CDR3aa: ASSSLASSTDTQY

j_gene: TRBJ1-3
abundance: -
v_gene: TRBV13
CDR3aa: ASSFGGSSGNTIY

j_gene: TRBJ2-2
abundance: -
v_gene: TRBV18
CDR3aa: ASSPGTGGHRNTGELF

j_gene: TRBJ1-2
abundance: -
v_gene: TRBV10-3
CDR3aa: AISESEGGLGYGYT

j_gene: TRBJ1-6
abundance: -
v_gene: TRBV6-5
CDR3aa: ASSYLGQNSPLH

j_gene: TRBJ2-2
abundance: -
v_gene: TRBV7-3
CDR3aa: ASRMTGLAGELF

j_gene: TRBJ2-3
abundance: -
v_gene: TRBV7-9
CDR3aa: ASSLGSGTRGTDTQY

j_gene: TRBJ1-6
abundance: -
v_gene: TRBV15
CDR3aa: ATSVGQLSYNSPLH

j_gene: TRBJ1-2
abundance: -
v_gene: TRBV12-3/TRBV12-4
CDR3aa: ASSKRDRGGYT

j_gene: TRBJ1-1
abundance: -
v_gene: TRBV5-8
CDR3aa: ASSFGRQATEAF

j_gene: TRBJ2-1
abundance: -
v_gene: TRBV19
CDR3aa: ASSRMTSGGAYNEQF

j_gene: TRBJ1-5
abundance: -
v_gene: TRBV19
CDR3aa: ASSIVSAGLRQPQH

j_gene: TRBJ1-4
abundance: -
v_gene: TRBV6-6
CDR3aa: ASSPGGAGEKLF

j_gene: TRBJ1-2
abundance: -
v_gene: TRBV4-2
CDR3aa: ASSQGAGGNYGYT

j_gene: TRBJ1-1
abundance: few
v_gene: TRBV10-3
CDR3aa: AISDRGQEAF

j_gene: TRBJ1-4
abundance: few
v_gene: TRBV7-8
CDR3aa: ASRPSGSTNEKLF

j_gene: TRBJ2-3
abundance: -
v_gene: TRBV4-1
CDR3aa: ASSPWGASTDTQY

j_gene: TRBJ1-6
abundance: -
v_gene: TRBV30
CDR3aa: AWSAGPSVNSPLH

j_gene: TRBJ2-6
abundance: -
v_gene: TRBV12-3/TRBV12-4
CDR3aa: ASSSAGANVLT

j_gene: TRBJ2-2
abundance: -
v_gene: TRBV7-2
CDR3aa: ASSLVLERTGELF

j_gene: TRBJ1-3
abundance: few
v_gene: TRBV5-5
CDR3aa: ASSLSGQFSGNTIY